This is a list of T cell receptor beta chains from one sample in a study of shared clonotypes between healthy human individuals. TCRdb keeps only in-frame clones here, not all; method: immunoSEQ multiplex PCR. The data hold some 1.5 million clones, with around 98% observed a single time. The sequenced sample consisted of naive CD4+ T cells sorted from blood. These receptor sequences come from a man under 40 in good health. CDR3s include the opening cysteine and the closing phenylalanine or tryptophan.

j_gene: TRBJ2-1
v_gene: TRBV28
CDR3aa: CASSLWTGDLRRDDEQFF

j_gene: TRBJ2-6
v_gene: TRBV6-1
CDR3aa: CASGVSGANVLTF

j_gene: TRBJ2-3
v_gene: TRBV5-1
CDR3aa: CASSFTGVGTDTQYF

j_gene: TRBJ2-2
v_gene: TRBV5-4
CDR3aa: CASSMASGNTGELFF

j_gene: TRBJ2-5
v_gene: TRBV19
CDR3aa: CASSIDSERGGQETQYF

j_gene: TRBJ2-7
v_gene: TRBV29-1
CDR3aa: CSVVPYRGAYEQYF

j_gene: TRBJ2-3
v_gene: TRBV5-1
CDR3aa: CASSLVGTKVADTQYF

j_gene: TRBJ1-2
v_gene: TRBV7-2
CDR3aa: CASSLKGSFPYGYTF

j_gene: TRBJ2-2
v_gene: TRBV7-9
CDR3aa: CASSFNGRAGELFF

j_gene: TRBJ1-4
v_gene: TRBV28
CDR3aa: CASSLQGWEKLFF

j_gene: TRBJ2-7
v_gene: TRBV28
CDR3aa: CASTNLFNEQYF

j_gene: TRBJ1-1
v_gene: TRBV11-2
CDR3aa: CASSPGGGGTEAFF

j_gene: TRBJ1-1
v_gene: TRBV18
CDR3aa: CASSPAGEALEAFF

j_gene: TRBJ2-5
v_gene: TRBV7-9
CDR3aa: CASSLAVAGETQYF

j_gene: TRBJ1-3
v_gene: TRBV7-9
CDR3aa: CASSFAGIRSGNTIYF

j_gene: TRBJ2-7
v_gene: TRBV18
CDR3aa: CASSQTMTGSYEQYF

j_gene: TRBJ1-2
v_gene: TRBV4-1
CDR3aa: CASSQGREDGYTF

j_gene: TRBJ2-5
v_gene: TRBV5-5
CDR3aa: CASSLAGGGPGRETQYF

j_gene: TRBJ1-5
v_gene: TRBV7-9
CDR3aa: CASSLALSGLSNQPQHF

j_gene: TRBJ2-7
v_gene: TRBV10-3
CDR3aa: CAISPQGFDYEQYF

j_gene: TRBJ2-3
v_gene: TRBV7-2
CDR3aa: CASARRTDTQYF

j_gene: TRBJ2-7
v_gene: TRBV4-3
CDR3aa: CASSQDIRTMNYEQYF

j_gene: TRBJ2-1
v_gene: TRBV10-3
CDR3aa: CAISESTPLSYNEQFF

j_gene: TRBJ2-3
v_gene: TRBV7-2
CDR3aa: CASSRRGTSGGLRDTQYF

j_gene: TRBJ2-7
v_gene: TRBV2
CDR3aa: CASTEGTFSSYEQYF

j_gene: TRBJ2-7
v_gene: TRBV9
CDR3aa: CASSPGLASQFYEQYF

j_gene: TRBJ2-7
v_gene: TRBV5-8
CDR3aa: CASSLWLGAKGYEQYF

j_gene: TRBJ1-1
v_gene: TRBV29-1
CDR3aa: CSAENTEAFF

j_gene: TRBJ1-1
v_gene: TRBV7-6
CDR3aa: CASSLVVEVNTEAFF

j_gene: TRBJ2-6
v_gene: TRBV19
CDR3aa: CASSIPTGTGANVLTF

j_gene: TRBJ1-1
v_gene: TRBV5-1
CDR3aa: CASSLETGRAFF

j_gene: TRBJ2-2
v_gene: TRBV21-1
CDR3aa: CASNPKIGLASGELFF

j_gene: TRBJ2-7
v_gene: TRBV2
CDR3aa: CASGRTGGTHEQYF

j_gene: TRBJ2-6
v_gene: TRBV4-2
CDR3aa: CASSQAPQGRGSGANVLTF

j_gene: TRBJ2-7
v_gene: TRBV6-5
CDR3aa: CASSTPRDTTYEQYF

j_gene: TRBJ1-1
v_gene: TRBV2
CDR3aa: CASRPPLFNTEAFF

j_gene: TRBJ1-1
v_gene: TRBV2
CDR3aa: CASSLDSYGTEAFF

j_gene: TRBJ2-7
v_gene: TRBV7-8
CDR3aa: CASSLGTGQGRYEQYF

j_gene: TRBJ2-5
v_gene: TRBV29-1
CDR3aa: CSVAGGLEETQYF

j_gene: TRBJ2-1
v_gene: TRBV7-9
CDR3aa: CASSPRGGLNEQFF

j_gene: TRBJ2-2
v_gene: TRBV7-9
CDR3aa: CASSEATGELFF

j_gene: TRBJ2-5
v_gene: TRBV15
CDR3aa: CATSRERGGGGETQYF